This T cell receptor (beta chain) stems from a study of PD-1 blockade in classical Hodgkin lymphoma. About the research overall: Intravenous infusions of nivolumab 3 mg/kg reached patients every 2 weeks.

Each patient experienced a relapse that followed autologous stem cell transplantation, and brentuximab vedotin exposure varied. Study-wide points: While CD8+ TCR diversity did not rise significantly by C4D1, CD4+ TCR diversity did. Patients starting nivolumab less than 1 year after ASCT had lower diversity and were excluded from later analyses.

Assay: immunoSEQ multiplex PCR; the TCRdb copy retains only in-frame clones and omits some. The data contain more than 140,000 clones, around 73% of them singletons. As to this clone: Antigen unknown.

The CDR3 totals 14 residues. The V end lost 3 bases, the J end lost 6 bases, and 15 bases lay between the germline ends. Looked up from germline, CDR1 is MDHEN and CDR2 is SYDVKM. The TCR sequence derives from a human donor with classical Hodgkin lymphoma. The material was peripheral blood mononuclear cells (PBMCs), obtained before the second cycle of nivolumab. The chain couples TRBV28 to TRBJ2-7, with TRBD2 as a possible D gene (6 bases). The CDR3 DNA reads TGTGCCAGCAGTTTTCTTGACCGACTAGGCGAGCAGTACTTC. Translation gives CASSFLDRLGEQYF.